A selection of T cell receptor beta chains follows, all from one sample in a study of radiotherapy plus CTLA-4 blockade in lung cancer. Clones were sequenced by immunoSEQ multiplex PCR, and TCRdb holds only the in-frame ones, with some missing. The sample shows tens of thousands of clones, around 69% of them seen only once. Here the sequenced sample was peripheral blood, taken from a patient treated with radiotherapy plus ipilimumab. These receptors were collected from a human donor with non-small cell lung cancer who had a complete response to radiotherapy plus ipilimumab. The CDR3 runs from the conserved cysteine through the conserved F or W. The order of the fields is CDR3 protein, J gene, V gene.

CASSFYRGNTGELFF,TRBJ2-2,TRBV7-2
CASNRGGLNQPQHF,TRBJ1-5,TRBV2
CASSQDKIGQGSMSYNEQFF,TRBJ2-1,TRBV4-1
CASSLHGSLYGYTF,TRBJ1-2,TRBV27
CATSDLGLNAYEQYF,TRBJ2-7,TRBV15
CASSQVRSGVTYEQYF,TRBJ2-7,TRBV4-3
CASRENRGYGNTEAFF,TRBJ1-1,TRBV6-1
CAINTGTTSYEQYF,TRBJ2-7,TRBV10-3
CASSRLAGGAVEVDQYF,TRBJ2-5,TRBV4-2
CASSVQNEQFF,TRBJ2-1,TRBV2
CASSQEGTGLSYEQYF,TRBJ2-7,TRBV4-1
CATPPDGHGTDTQYF,TRBJ2-3,TRBV6-5
CASSFWGTSVYNEQFF,TRBJ2-1,TRBV5-5
CASSLGSGGNNYGYTF,TRBJ1-2,TRBV7-2
CASSQGLGNSPLHF,TRBJ1-6,TRBV19
CASSQGTGNEQYF,TRBJ2-7,TRBV11-3